This is a list of T cell receptor beta chains from one sample in a study of T-cell memory formation after mild COVID-19. MiXCR, applied by TCRdb to the 5' RACE reads, yields one record per CDR3 protein. This table holds roughly 370,000 distinct CDR3 sequences, approximately 16% found once. Sequencing input: PBMCs or a T cell subset sorted from them (not recorded which). The receptors stem from a man younger than 35 who had mild COVID-19 (a few samples of this study predate the infection). Cell type and time point are not known. Each CDR3 is given with its conserved first and last residue. D genes are given only for firm matches. A row's size may be missing; if present it is once, few, many or a size class.

d_call: TRBD2
clone_size: few
v_call: TRBV5-5
j_call: TRBJ2-7
cdr3_nt: TGTGCCAGCAGTTCAACTAGCGGGGGTTTCTTCGAGCAGTACTTC
cdr3_aa: CASSSTSGGFFEQYF

d_call: TRBD1
clone_size: NA
v_call: TRBV29-1
j_call: TRBJ2-3
cdr3_nt: TGCAGCGTTGAATACTCGGGACAGTCGGGAGATACGCAGTATTTT
cdr3_aa: CSVEYSGQSGDTQYF

d_call: NA
clone_size: many
v_call: TRBV20-1
j_call: TRBJ1-2
cdr3_nt: TGCAGTGCCCAGACGGCGAACTATGGCTACACCTTC
cdr3_aa: CSAQTANYGYTF

d_call: NA
clone_size: NA
v_call: TRBV4-3
j_call: TRBJ1-6
cdr3_nt: TGCGCCAGCAGCCAAGTGGTGGGACCCTTATTTTCACCCCTCCACTTT
cdr3_aa: CASSQVVGPLFSPLHF

d_call: TRBD1
clone_size: NA
v_call: TRBV29-1
j_call: TRBJ2-7
cdr3_nt: TGCAGCGTTGGTGGGACAGGGGGTCCCTACGAGCAGTACTTC
cdr3_aa: CSVGGTGGPYEQYF

d_call: TRBD1
clone_size: NA
v_call: TRBV7-2
j_call: TRBJ1-1
cdr3_nt: TGTGCCAGCAGCTTAGTTTGGACAGGGTTCACTGAAGCTTTCTTT
cdr3_aa: CASSLVWTGFTEAFF

d_call: NA
clone_size: NA
v_call: TRBV6-2/TRBV6-3
j_call: TRBJ2-4
cdr3_nt: TGTGCCAGCAGTTACGCAGGGTTAAAAAACATTCAGTACTTC
cdr3_aa: CASSYAGLKNIQYF

d_call: NA
clone_size: few
v_call: TRBV20-1
j_call: TRBJ2-1
cdr3_nt: TGCAGTGCTAGCGATGGGAATGCCTACAATGAGCAGTTCTTC
cdr3_aa: CSASDGNAYNEQFF

d_call: NA
clone_size: few
v_call: TRBV5-1
j_call: TRBJ1-4
cdr3_nt: TGCGCAAGCAGCTTTGAGGATGAAAAACTGTTTTTT
cdr3_aa: CASSFEDEKLFF

d_call: NA
clone_size: NA
v_call: TRBV7-6
j_call: TRBJ1-2
cdr3_nt: TGTGCCAGCAGCTTAGCGGCCTTCCGGGGGGCGGATGGCTACACCTTC
cdr3_aa: CASSLAAFRGADGYTF

d_call: NA
clone_size: many
v_call: TRBV5-1
j_call: TRBJ2-3
cdr3_nt: TGCGCCAGCAGCTTCAAGGAGGCGGATACGCAGTATTTT
cdr3_aa: CASSFKEADTQYF

d_call: NA
clone_size: NA
v_call: TRBV4-1
j_call: TRBJ1-5
cdr3_nt: TGCGCCAGCAGCCAGAGGGGGGGCCGGAGTCAGCCCCAGCATTTT
cdr3_aa: CASSQRGGRSQPQHF

d_call: NA
clone_size: NA
v_call: TRBV5-4
j_call: TRBJ2-1
cdr3_nt: TGTGCCAGCAGCTTGGATGAGGGGGTCGGTGAGCAGTTCTTC
cdr3_aa: CASSLDEGVGEQFF

d_call: TRBD2
clone_size: NA
v_call: TRBV5-1
j_call: TRBJ2-3
cdr3_nt: TGCGCCAGCAGCTTGGCTACTAGCGGGGTGGCAGATACGCAGTATTTT
cdr3_aa: CASSLATSGVADTQYF

d_call: NA
clone_size: few
v_call: TRBV5-1
j_call: TRBJ1-2
cdr3_nt: TGCGCCAGCAGCTTGGCCGGCTCCGGTGGCTATGGCTACACCTTC
cdr3_aa: CASSLAGSGGYGYTF

d_call: TRBD1
clone_size: few
v_call: TRBV10-3
j_call: TRBJ1-5
cdr3_nt: TGTGCCATCAGCTTGACAGGGGAAGGTCAGCCCCAGCATTTT
cdr3_aa: CAISLTGEGQPQHF

d_call: NA
clone_size: once
v_call: TRBV10-3
j_call: TRBJ2-3
cdr3_nt: TGTGCCAGCGTCGACAGGTTGTGGGATACGCAGTATTTT
cdr3_aa: CASVDRLWDTQYF

d_call: NA
clone_size: NA
v_call: TRBV2
j_call: TRBJ1-5
cdr3_nt: TGTGCCAGCAAGAGGGAGGGAAATCAGCCCCAGCATTTT
cdr3_aa: CASKREGNQPQHF